A selection of T cell receptor beta chains follows, all from one sample in a study of PD-1 blockade in mismatch repair-deficient tumors. The table came from immunoSEQ multiplex PCR; TCRdb's copy has only in-frame clones and leaves some out. The table includes about 68,000 clones, about 72% detected once. Sequencing was performed on peripheral blood, taken 2 weeks after starting pembrolizumab. The receptors here all came from an adult with mismatch repair-deficient cancer. The CDR3 runs from the conserved cysteine through the conserved F or W. Fields, in order: V gene, D gene, CDR3 length, J gene, clone size, CDR3 protein, CDR3 DNA. The D gene is left open where the match is weak. Size values are once, few and many counts, or a class for expanded clones, and some rows have none.

TRBV18	.	15	TRBJ2-5	.	CASSPVAANQETQYF	TGTGCCAGCTCACCAGTAGCGGCGAACCAAGAGACCCAGTACTTC
TRBV27	.	15	TRBJ1-1	.	CASSLSIGGVTEAFF	TGTGCCAGCAGTTTATCGATAGGGGGTGTTACTGAAGCTTTCTTT
TRBV6-5	TRBD2	13	TRBJ2-7	.	CASSFEAGDEQYF	TGTGCCAGCAGTTTTGAAGCGGGAGACGAGCAGTACTTC
TRBV10-3	.	13	TRBJ1-1	.	CAISDEKSTEAFF	TGTGCCATCAGTGACGAAAAGAGCACTGAAGCTTTCTTT
TRBV30	.	13	TRBJ2-7	.	CAWSVDPTYEQYF	TGTGCCTGGAGTGTTGACCCAACCTACGAGCAGTACTTC
TRBV7-2	.	13	TRBJ1-1	.	CASSLGQNTEAFF	TGTGCCAGCAGCCTCGGACAGAACACTGAAGCTTTCTTT
TRBV5-1	.	17	TRBJ1-1	.	CASSLEQGSNMNTEAFF	TGCGCCAGCAGCTTGGAACAGGGAAGTAACATGAACACTGAAGCTTTCTTT
TRBV6-1	TRBD2	16	TRBJ2-1	.	CASSGRLAGGPDEQFF	TGTGCCAGCAGTGGAAGACTAGCGGGAGGGCCCGATGAGCAGTTCTTC
TRBV7-9	.	16	TRBJ2-2	few	CASSQPTPVSGGELFF	TGTGCCAGCAGCCAACCGACTCCCGTGTCAGGCGGGGAGCTGTTTTTT
TRBV10-3	.	14	TRBJ1-1	.	CAISPPGRDTEAFF	TGTGCCATCAGCCCTCCGGGGAGGGACACTGAAGCTTTCTTT
TRBV15	TRBD2	18	TRBJ2-5	.	CATSREGSIAGTFETQYF	TGTGCCACCAGCAGAGAGGGGTCTATAGCGGGGACTTTTGAGACCCAGTACTTC
TRBV10-3	.	16	TRBJ2-1	.	CAISESGELINNEQFF	TGTGCCATCAGTGAGTCTGGCGAACTAATCAACAATGAGCAGTTCTTC
TRBV5-1	.	15	TRBJ2-5	.	CASSLDESVQETQYF	TGCGCCAGCAGCTTGGACGAAAGCGTACAAGAGACCCAGTACTTC
TRBV25-1	.	13	TRBJ2-3	once	CASSEQGTDTQYF	TGTGCCAGCAGTGAACAAGGCACAGATACGCAGTATTTT
TRBV9	.	14	TRBJ1-5	.	CASSVGTDNQPQHF	TGTGCCAGCAGCGTAGGGACGGACAATCAGCCCCAGCATTTT
TRBV18	.	13	TRBJ1-1	.	CASSDRRDTEAFF	TGTGCCAGCTCAGACCGGCGGGACACTGAAGCTTTCTTT
TRBV5-1	TRBD2	14	TRBJ2-7	.	CASSYGTSGYEQYF	TGTGCCAGCAGCTACGGGACTAGCGGCTACGAGCAGTACTTC
TRBV18	.	15	TRBJ2-7	.	CASSPPKGSGYEQYF	TGTGCCAGCTCACCACCGAAGGGGTCGGGGTACGAGCAGTACTTC
TRBV5-5	.	14	TRBJ2-7	.	CASSPAGSQGEQYF	TGTGCCAGCAGTCCGGCCGGGTCACAAGGCGAGCAGTACTTC
TRBV11-1	.	13	TRBJ2-7	.	CASSLDASYEQYF	TGTGCCAGCAGCCTGGATGCTTCCTACGAGCAGTACTTC
TRBV4-1	TRBD2	17	TRBJ2-1	.	CASSQSSGRDTYNEQFF	TGCGCCAGCAGCCAATCTAGCGGGAGAGATACCTACAATGAGCAGTTCTTC
TRBV5-4	.	14	TRBJ2-3	.	CASSSNEGTDTQYF	TGTGCCAGCAGCTCCAACGAGGGCACAGATACGCAGTATTTT
TRBV27	.	14	TRBJ1-1	.	CASSPLRMNTEAFF	TGTGCCAGCAGTCCCCTGCGGATGAACACTGAAGCTTTCTTT
TRBV5-4	.	16	TRBJ1-3	.	CASSFRLGGAGNTIYF	TGTGCCAGCAGCTTTCGCCTAGGTGGGGCTGGAAACACCATATATTTT
TRBV4-1	.	13	TRBJ2-1	.	CASSPDPYNEQFF	TGCGCCAGCAGCCCCGACCCCTACAATGAGCAGTTCTTC
TRBV4-1	.	13	TRBJ1-3	many	CASSQGVLDTIYF	TGCGCCAGCAGCCAAGGAGTTTTGGACACCATATATTTT
TRBV11-2	.	16	TRBJ2-7	.	CASSLVGQVSTYEQYF	TGTGCCAGCAGCTTAGTAGGGCAGGTTTCTACCTACGAGCAGTACTTC
TRBV7-8	.	13	TRBJ1-2	.	CASSDTEVYGYTF	TGTGCCAGCAGCGATACGGAAGTCTATGGCTACACCTTC
TRBV30	TRBD1	15	TRBJ1-3	.	CAWSSGGNSGNTIYF	TGTGCCTGGAGTTCAGGGGGGAACTCTGGAAACACCATATATTTT
TRBV9	TRBD2	15	TRBJ2-2	.	CASSVGTSGTGELFF	TGTGCCAGCAGCGTAGGGACTAGCGGGACCGGGGAGCTGTTTTTT
TRBV9	.	17	TRBJ2-3	.	CASSVAGTPLGTDTQYF	TGTGCCAGCAGCGTAGCCGGGACTCCCTTGGGCACAGATACGCAGTATTTT